This T cell receptor (beta chain) was found in a study of OX40 agonist ivuxolimab in advanced cancers. Sequenced by immunoSEQ multiplex PCR; TCRdb stores in-frame clones only, minus some. Found here are fewer than 75,000 clones, 75% to 90% of them singletons; the top ten hold around 4%. The length of the CDR3 is 13 residues. Trimming took 2 bases from V and 6 from J, leaving 5 bases between them. CDR1 SGHVS and CDR2 FNYEAQ come from the germline V gene. This chain connects TRBV7-6 to TRBJ1-6, with no clear D. Sequenced material: CD4+ or CD8+ T cells sorted from blood, taken in a trial of the OX40 agonist ivuxolimab. The receptor was isolated from an adult with an advanced solid tumor such as melanoma, head and neck, liver or kidney cancer. In nucleotides, the CDR3 is TGTGCCAGCAGCTTACGGTTTAATTCACCCCTCCACTTT. Protein product: CASSLRFNSPLHF. The complete variable domain, with remaining parts taken from reference TRBV7-6 and TRBJ1-6, reads GAGVSQSPRYKVTKRGQDVALRCDPISGHVSLYWYRQALGQGPEFLTYFNYEAQQDKSGLPNDRFSAERPEGSISTLTIQRTEQRDSAMYRCASSLRFNSPLHFGNGTRLTVT.